This passage covers 32 T cell receptor beta chains from one sample sequenced in a study of cytomegalovirus exposure and HLA in healthy donors. The study ran its PCR with 60 Vbeta and 13 Jbeta primers. Libraries were prepared by immunoSEQ multiplex PCR; TCRdb keeps only in-frame clonotypes and omits some of them. The sample lists under 200,000 clones; 80% were seen once. The specimen sequenced was PBMCs. Receptors were obtained from a woman aged 45-60 years in good health and CMV-seropositive.

This chain uses TRBV5-1 with TRBJ2-3; TRBD1 agrees at 11 bases. The J segment lost 2 bases and the V segment lost 3 bases, leaving 5 bases of the junction unmatched. CDR3 length: 16 residues. Germline CDR1 reads SGHRS; CDR2 reads YFSETQ. Here the CDR3 DNA reads TGCGCCAGCAGCTGGGGGACAGGGGGGCTCACAGATACGCAGTATTTT. As protein: CASSWGTGGLTDTQYF.

This clone was observed once. The chain uses TRBV5-6 and TRBJ1-5, with a tentative D call TRBD1 (5 bases). The CDR3 length is 14 residues. Germline lookup yields CDR1 SGHDT and CDR2 YYEEEE. The V end lost 5 bases, the J end lost 6 bases, and 15 bases lay between the germline ends. CDR3 protein: CASSRTRGPQPQHF. CDR3 sequence (DNA): TGTGCCAGCAGTCGGACTAGGGGCCCTCAGCCCCAGCATTTT.

The DNA of the CDR3 is TGTGCCAGCAGCCCGTCGGGGGTCGGTACTGAAGCTTTCTTT. It yields the protein CASSPSGVGTEAFF. V is TRBV5-4 and J is TRBJ1-1, with TRBD1 as a possible D gene (5 bases). V was pared by 4 bases and J by 5 bases, with 15 bases between. Germline V gene lookup returns CDR1 SGHNT and CDR2 YYREEE (reference sequence). There are 14 residues in the CDR3.

The chain recombines TRBV4-3 with TRBJ1-4, with D hard to call. This CDR3 is 12 amino acids long. Between the trimmed V and J ends, which lost 3 bases and 7 bases, there was a span of 6 bases. The germline V gene encodes CDR1 LGHNA and CDR2 YSLEER. The CDR3 spells CASSHRGEKLFF. The DNA of the CDR3 is TGCGCCAGCAGCCACCGCGGTGAAAAACTGTTTTTT.

The chain employs TRBV5-1 and TRBJ2-5, with D perhaps matching TRBD1 (5 bases). The end of the DNA aligns better with TRBJ2-7, so the J call may be wrong. The CDR3 length is 12 residues. CDR1 SGHRS and CDR2 YFSETQ come from the germline V gene. The CDR3 DNA reads TGCGCCAGCAGCCAGGGCGCCCACGAGCAGTACTTC. As protein: CASSQGAHEQYF.

This chain joins TRBV28 and TRBJ1-2; D is undetermined. Trimming left V 7 bases short and J 0 bases short, with 15 bases between. Germline V gene data show CDR1 as MDHEN and CDR2 as SYDVKM. The CDR3 is 15 residues long. CDR3 protein: CASIISPLANYGYTF. The CDR3, as DNA: TGTGCCAGCATTATAAGCCCTCTAGCTAACTATGGCTACACCTTC.

The chain recombines TRBV18 with TRBJ2-2; 11 positions match TRBD2. Germline CDR1 reads KGHSH; CDR2 reads LQKENI. J was trimmed by 3 bases and V by 3 bases; bases with no gene match: 3. The CDR3 covers 16 residues. CDR3 region: CASSPRTSGHTGELFF. DNA of the CDR3: TGTGCCAGCTCACCGCGGACTAGCGGGCACACCGGGGAGCTGTTTTTT.

The V and J genes are TRBV27 and TRBJ1-2, with 7 bases lining up with TRBD1. Unmatched junction bases numbered 11, after V lost 5 bases and J lost 5 bases. Germline V gives CDR1 MNHEY, CDR2 SMNVEV (reference sequence). This CDR3 region has 15 residues. For the CDR3, the DNA is TGTGCCAGCAGTACCCGGACAGGTAGTATTTATGGCTACACCTTC. It specifies CASSTRTGSIYGYTF.

J is TRBJ2-5 and V is TRBV28; tentatively, D is TRBD1 (5 bases). The V and J ends lost 4 bases and 1 base respectively, with 16 bases between them. The germline V gene encodes CDR1 MDHEN and CDR2 SYDVKM. This CDR3 spans 16 amino acids. The CDR3 loop reads CASSWAWNRRQETQYF. CDR3 DNA sequence: TGTGCCAGCAGTTGGGCCTGGAACAGGCGCCAAGAGACCCAGTACTTC.

This chain uses TRBV7-6 with TRBJ1-1, with 9 bases identical to TRBD1. The length of the CDR3 is 18 residues. Germline trimming cut 4 bases from V and 1 base from J; bases unmatched to any gene: 13. Per the germline V gene, CDR1 is SGHVS and CDR2 is FNYEAQ. The CDR3 region has the DNA TGTGCCAGCAGCTCAGCCACCGGGACAGGGTACGGGAACACTGAAGCTTTCTTT. Protein product: CASSSATGTGYGNTEAFF.

Notes on this clone: One end of the junction is discordant with germline, which a read error may explain. The chain joins TRBV7-9 to TRBJ1-4, with D possibly TRBD1 on 6 matching bases. CDR1 and CDR2 from the germline V gene are SEHNR and FQNEAQ (reference sequence). This CDR3 has 15 amino acids. The CDR3 sequence is CSSTVVQGRGEKLFF. CDR3 coding DNA: TGTTCCAGCACCGTGGTACAGGGACGAGGTGAAAAACTGTTTTTT. Drawing the rest from reference TRBV7-9 and TRBJ1-4, the complete variable domain is DTGVSQNPRHKITKRGQNVTFRCDPISEHNRLYWYRQTLGQGPEFLTYFQNEAQLEKSRLLSDRFSAERPKGSFSTLEIQRTEQGDSAMYLCSSTVVQGRGEKLFFGSGTQLSVL.

This chain uses TRBV29-1 with TRBJ2-4; 7 nucleotides match TRBD1. The V segment lost 0 bases and the J segment 1 base; nucleotides outside the gene matches: 0. Germline loops: CDR1 SQVTM, CDR2 ANQGSEA. The CDR3 is made up of 14 amino acids. The CDR3 loop is CSVEEDRAKNIQYF. In DNA form, the CDR3 reads TGCAGCGTTGAAGAGGACAGGGCCAAAAACATTCAGTACTTC. Together with reference TRBV29-1 and TRBJ2-4, the CDR3 gives the full variable domain: SAVISQKPSRDICQRGTSLTIQCQVDSQVTMMFWYRQQPGQSLTLIATANQGSEATYESGFVIDKFPISRPNLTFSTLTVSNMSPEDSSIYLCSVEEDRAKNIQYFGAGTRLSVL.

J is TRBJ2-6 and V is TRBV2, with unresolved D. This CDR3 region has 11 residues. Germline CDR1 is SNHLY and CDR2 is FYNNEI. V shed 9 bases and J shed 4 bases, with 4 bases lying between them. CDR3 in DNA: TGTGCCAGACAGGGGGCCAACGTCCTGACTTTC. Translation gives CARQGANVLTF.

The genes are TRBV5-4 and TRBJ2-7; D is perhaps TRBD2 (6 bases). The CDR3 spans 14 residues. CDR1 SGHNT and CDR2 YYREEE come from the germline V gene (reference sequence). Trimming shortened V by 0 bases and J by 1 base, and 8 bases separated the two germline ends. The CDR3 nucleotides are TGTGCCAGCAGCTTGGTTAGCGGTTCCTACGAGCAGTACTTC. It yields the protein CASSLVSGSYEQYF.

The genes are TRBV18 and TRBJ1-1; no firm D call. CDR1 is KGHSH, CDR2 LQKENI, per germline. This CDR3 is 13 amino acids long. The V end lost 2 bases, the J end lost 5 bases, and 9 bases lay between the germline ends. This CDR3 reads CASSPVGVTEAFF. CDR3 DNA sequence: TGTGCCAGCTCACCAGTGGGAGTTACTGAAGCTTTCTTT.

The gene calls are TRBV28 and TRBJ1-3; unclear D gene. Trimming left V 6 bases short and J 0 bases short, with 12 bases between. Per germline, CDR1 MDHEN and CDR2 SYDVKM. CDR3 length equals 15 residues. This CDR3 is CASSPSGNSGNTIYF. The CDR3 DNA reads TGTGCCAGCAGCCCCTCGGGGAACTCTGGAAACACCATATATTTT.

V and J are TRBV7-8 and TRBJ2-7, with 7 bases matching TRBD2. The CDR3 consists of 15 residues. V was clipped by 2 bases and J by 2 bases; unmatched bases: 6. CDR1 is SGHVS, CDR2 FQNEAQ, per germline. CDR3: CASSLIAGVAYEQYF. In DNA, the CDR3 is TGTGCCAGCAGCTTAATCGCGGGGGTAGCCTACGAGCAGTACTTC. Looking up the rest from reference TRBV7-8 and TRBJ2-7 gives the full variable domain: GAGVSQSPRYKVAKRGQDVALRCDPISGHVSLFWYQQALGQGPEFLTYFQNEAQLDKSGLPSDRFFAERPEGSVSTLKIQRTQQEDSAVYLCASSLIAGVAYEQYFGPGTRLTVT.

This chain joins TRBV11-1 and TRBJ2-1, with TRBD2 as a possible D gene (7 bases). Germline CDR1 reads SGHAT; CDR2 reads FQDESV (reference sequence). This CDR3 is built from 17 residues. V shed 4 bases and J shed 7 bases, with 23 bases lying between them. CDR3 sequence: CASSSGEGLTRLNEQFF. CDR3 in DNA: TGTGCCAGCAGCTCAGGGGAGGGACTAACACGTCTAAATGAGCAGTTCTTC.

V is TRBV30 and J is TRBJ2-1; 8 nucleotides align to TRBD2. Germline V gene sequence: CDR1 GTSNPN, CDR2 SVGIG (reference sequence). This CDR3 comprises 15 residues. Trimming took 2 bases from V and 6 from J; bases not matched to a gene: 9. CDR3 sequence (DNA): TGTGCCTGGAGTCTTGAACTAGCGGCTCGCAATGAGCAGTTCTTC. Translating gives CAWSLELAARNEQFF.

This chain links TRBV29-1 with TRBJ2-1; maybe TRBD2 (6 bases). The germline V gene encodes CDR1 SQVTM and CDR2 ANQGSEA. CDR3 length equals 14 residues. Trimming pared 3 bases from V and 2 bases from J, leaving 11 bases between. The CDR3 loop is CSVDRGWTYNEQFF. In DNA, the CDR3 is TGCAGCGTTGACCGGGGGTGGACCTACAATGAGCAGTTCTTC.

V gene TRBV4-3 combines with J gene TRBJ1-2; the D is unclear. The CDR3 contains 17 residues. CDR1 is LGHNA, CDR2 YSLEER, per germline. V was trimmed by 3 bases and J by 1 base, leaving 18 bases between them. In DNA form, the CDR3 reads TGCGCCAGCAGCCAGGTGGGAACGGGAAAACTTAACTATGGCTACACCTTC. As protein: CASSQVGTGKLNYGYTF.

The chain has TRBV19 and TRBJ2-4; possible D gene TRBD1, 6 bases. Trimming shortened V by 5 bases and J by 3 bases, and 23 bases separated the two germline ends. This CDR3 comprises 18 residues. CDR1 LNHDA and CDR2 SQIVND come from the germline V gene (reference sequence). The CDR3 DNA is TGTGCCAGTAGTCGCAATCCGGGACAAAGAGTTGGCAAAAACATTCAGTACTTC. Encoded protein: CASSRNPGQRVGKNIQYF.

The rearrangement joins TRBV28 to TRBJ2-3, with 9 bases matching TRBD2. The V gene end was trimmed by 4 bases and the J gene end by 2 bases; junction bases not matched to a gene: 4. This CDR3 is 15 amino acids long. Germline CDR1 reads MDHEN; CDR2 reads SYDVKM. The CDR3 region has the DNA TGTGCCAGCAGTTCCCTAGCGGGGAACACAGATACGCAGTATTTT. Its translation: CASSSLAGNTDTQYF.

This clone was observed a handful of times. V and J are TRBV11-2 and TRBJ2-4; weak D call: TRBD2 (7 bases). The CDR3 contains 16 residues. V lost 6 bases and J lost 0, with 15 bases in between. Germline-derived CDR1 and CDR2 are SGHAT and FQNNGV. The CDR3: CASSSGGQVAKNIQYF. The DNA for the CDR3 is TGTGCCAGCAGTTCCGGGGGGCAGGTAGCCAAAAACATTCAGTACTTC.

J is TRBJ1-1 and V is TRBV6-6; 10 positions agree with TRBD1. V trimming: 7 bases; J trimming: 5 bases; junction bases outside the gene matches: 10. The CDR3 has 15 amino acids. Germline lookup yields CDR1 MNHNY and CDR2 SVGAGI (reference sequence). The CDR3 is CASNRGQGFSTEAFF. CDR3 coding DNA: TGTGCCAGCAACCGGGGACAGGGGTTTTCAACTGAAGCTTTCTTT.

V and J are TRBV1 and TRBJ2-7; the D call TRBD2 from the table was never checked on the DNA. TRBV1 is given as a pseudogene. CDR3 length equals 12 residues. CDR3 protein: CTSSQVSYEQYF. The CDR3 DNA follows: TGCACCAGCAGCCAAGTATCCTACGAGCAGTACTTC.

The CDR3 DNA reads as TGTGCCATCAGTGTGACAGGGCCGACCTCTGGGGCCAACGTCCTGACTTTC. It translates to CAISVTGPTSGANVLTF. The chain carries TRBV10-3 and TRBJ2-6; 7 nucleotides match TRBD1. V was pared by 4 bases and J by 0 bases, with 6 bases of the junction left unmatched. CDR1 is ENHRY, CDR2 SYGVKD, per germline. The length of the CDR3 is 17 residues.

The chain recombines TRBV5-6 with TRBJ1-1; tentatively, D is TRBD1 (6 bases). The germline gives CDR1 SGHDT, CDR2 YYEEEE. The CDR3 is made up of 14 amino acids. V lost 2 bases and J lost 1, with 9 bases in between. CDR3 nucleotides: TGTGCCAGCAGCTTTAGGACAGCGAACACTGAAGCTTTCTTT. Its protein is CASSFRTANTEAFF.

The chain uses TRBV7-9 and TRBJ2-7, with 7 bases lining up with TRBD1. J was trimmed by 2 bases and V by 3 bases; bases with no gene match: 10. The CDR3 is made up of 16 amino acids. The germline V gene encodes CDR1 SEHNR and CDR2 FQNEAQ (reference sequence). For the CDR3, the DNA is TGTGCCAGCAGCTTGCTAACTAAGGGGGCGACCTACGAGCAGTACTTC. This encodes CASSLLTKGATYEQYF.

The V gene is TRBV5-6, the J gene TRBJ2-1, with a weak D call TRBD1 (6 bases). Looked up from germline, CDR1 is SGHDT and CDR2 is YYEEEE. Trimming cost V 5 bases and J 6 bases, with 12 bases left between them. This CDR3 has 13 amino acids. The chain's CDR3 is CASRRLGGNEQFF. As DNA, the CDR3 is TGTGCCAGCAGGCGTCTAGGGGGCAATGAGCAGTTCTTC.

The rearrangement joins TRBV7-6 to TRBJ1-5; TRBD1 matches at 7 bases. Trimming took 5 bases from V and 7 from J; bases not matched to a gene: 5. Germline lookup yields CDR1 SGHVS and CDR2 FNYEAQ. CDR3 length equals 13 residues. The CDR3, as DNA: TGTGCCAGCAGCCATAGACAGGGACAGCCCCAGCATTTT. Protein sequence: CASSHRQGQPQHF.

The V gene is TRBV5-4, the J gene TRBJ2-3, with 7 bases lining up with TRBD1. V shed 4 bases, J shed 2 bases, and the junction held 7 bases outside the gene matches. Germline assignment: CDR1 SGHNT and CDR2 YYREEE (reference sequence). There are 15 residues in the CDR3. CDR3 nucleotides: TGTGCCAGCAGCAAGGGGACAGTTATCACAGATACGCAGTATTTT. This translates into CASSKGTVITDTQYF.